This TCR beta chain was observed in a study of T cell responses to AZD1222 COVID-19 vaccine. TCRdb keeps only in-frame clones here, not all; method: immunoSEQ multiplex PCR. This sample has fewer than 200,000 clones, with about 89% found just once. This clone was observed once. The antigen remains undetermined. Broader study findings: CD4 TCRs covered the whole spike, strongest at regions 160-218 and 743-854. Baseline seropositivity characterized only a handful of AZD1222 recipients. The donor cohort was predominantly white British with a female majority, and clonal diversity may have been underestimated.

This clonotype was obtained from an adult who received the AZD1222 COVID-19 vaccine. The sequencing here drew on peripheral blood, taken 28 days after the second AZD1222 dose.

The CDR3 nucleotides read TGTGCCAGCAGCCTGCCTCAGAGGGGGTATGAGCAGTACTTC. This codes for CASSLPQRGYEQYF. The rearrangement uses TRBV7-9 and TRBJ2-7; TRBD1 is a possible D gene (6 bases). CDR3 length equals 14 residues. V was pared by 5 bases and J by 7 bases, with 18 bases between. Germline assignment: CDR1 SEHNR and CDR2 FQNEAQ (reference sequence).